This TCR beta chain stems from a study of regulatory T cells in long-lasting Graves disease. The germline V gene encodes CDR1 MDHEN and CDR2 SYDVKM. Trimming stripped 4 bases from V and 0 bases from J, with 10 bases between. CDR3 length: 14 residues. This clonotype was picked up many times. Sequencing libraries for TCR beta were prepared with iRepertoire HTBI primers and Arm-PCR of CDR3 regions. TCRdb reprocessed the multiplex PCR reads via MiXCR and lists one record per CDR3 protein. The sample comprises almost 450,000 distinct CDR3 sequences, about 16% of which are singletons, and approximately 12% rests with the top ten. Time point indicated: newly diagnosed GD, antithyroid drugs for less than 3 months. From RNA extracted from PBMCs, the TCR library was made. The same sample was also studied in work on T cells in Graves' hyperthyroidism and ophthalmopathy.

The genes are TRBV28 and TRBJ2-7, with D perhaps assigned TRBD1 or TRBD2 (6 bases each). This specimen consisted of peripheral blood mononuclear cells (PBMCs), obtained at new diagnosis, from a patient treated with antithyroid drugs. The source of this sequence is a woman in her 30s with Graves disease. CDR3 sequence reads: CASSWGRDSYEQYF. The DNA for the CDR3 is TGTGCCAGCAGTTGGGGGCGGGACTCCTACGAGCAGTACTTC.